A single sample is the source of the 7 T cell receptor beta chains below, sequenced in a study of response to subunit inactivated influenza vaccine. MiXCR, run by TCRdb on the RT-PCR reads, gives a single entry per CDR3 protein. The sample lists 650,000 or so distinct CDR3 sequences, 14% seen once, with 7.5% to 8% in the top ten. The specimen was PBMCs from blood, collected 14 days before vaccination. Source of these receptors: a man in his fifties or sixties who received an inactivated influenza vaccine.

CDR3 nucleotides: TGTGCCAGCACGGCGGGAGGTACCTCCTACAATGAGCAGTTCTTC. Amino acids: CASTAGGTSYNEQFF. The V gene is TRBV6-2 or TRBV6-3, the J gene TRBJ2-1, with 8 bases fitting TRBD2. The germline gives CDR1 MNHEY, CDR2 SVGEGT. This CDR3 has 15 residues. The V gene end was trimmed by 7 bases and the J gene end by 0 bases; junction bases not matched to a gene: 5.

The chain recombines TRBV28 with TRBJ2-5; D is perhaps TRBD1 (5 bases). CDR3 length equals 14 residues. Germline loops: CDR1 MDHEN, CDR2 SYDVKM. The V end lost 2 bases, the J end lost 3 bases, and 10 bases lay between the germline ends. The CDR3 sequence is CASSLGHGKETQYF. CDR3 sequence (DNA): TGTGCCAGCAGTTTAGGACACGGAAAAGAGACCCAGTACTTC. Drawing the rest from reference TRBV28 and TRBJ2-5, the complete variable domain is DVKVTQSSRYLVKRTGEKVFLECVQDMDHENMFWYRQDPGLGLRLIYFSYDVKMKEKGDIPEGYSVSREKKERFSLILESASTNQTSMYLCASSLGHGKETQYFGPGTRLLVL.

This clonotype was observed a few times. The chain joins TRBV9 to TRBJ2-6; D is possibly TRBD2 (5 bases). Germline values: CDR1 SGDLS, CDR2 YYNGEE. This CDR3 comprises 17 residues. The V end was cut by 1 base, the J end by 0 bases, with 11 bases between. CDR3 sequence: CASSVTGSVSGANVLTF. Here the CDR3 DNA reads TGTGCCAGCAGCGTAACTGGGAGTGTCTCTGGGGCCAACGTCCTGACTTTC.

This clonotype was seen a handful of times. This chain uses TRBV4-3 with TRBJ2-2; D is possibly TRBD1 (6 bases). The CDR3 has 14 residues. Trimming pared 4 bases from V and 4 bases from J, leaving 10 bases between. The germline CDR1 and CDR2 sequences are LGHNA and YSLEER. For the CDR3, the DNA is TGCGCCAGCAGCCTGGGGGACATCACCGGGGAGCTGTTTTTT. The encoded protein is CASSLGDITGELFF.

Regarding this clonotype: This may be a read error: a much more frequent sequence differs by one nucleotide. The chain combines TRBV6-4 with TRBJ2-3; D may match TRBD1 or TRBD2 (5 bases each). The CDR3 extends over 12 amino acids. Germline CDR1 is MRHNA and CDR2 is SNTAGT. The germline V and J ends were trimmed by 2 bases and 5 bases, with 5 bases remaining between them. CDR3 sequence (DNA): TGTGCCAGCAGTGACGGGGGAGATACGCAGTATTTT. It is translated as CASSDGGDTQYF.

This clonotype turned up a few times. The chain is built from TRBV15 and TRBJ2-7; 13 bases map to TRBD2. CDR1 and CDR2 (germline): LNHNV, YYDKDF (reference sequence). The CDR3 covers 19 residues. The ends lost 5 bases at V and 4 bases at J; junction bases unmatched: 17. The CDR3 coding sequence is TGTGCCACCAGCTCCCTGCCGGGACTAGCGGGGTCATTGGGGTACGAGCAGTACTTC. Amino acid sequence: CATSSLPGLAGSLGYEQYF. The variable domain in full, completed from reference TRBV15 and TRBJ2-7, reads DAMVIQNPRYQVTQFGKPVTLSCSQTLNHNVMYWYQQKSSQAPKLLFHYYDKDFNNEADTPDNFQSRRPNTSFCFLDIRSPGLGDTAMYLCATSSLPGLAGSLGYEQYFGPGTRLTVT.

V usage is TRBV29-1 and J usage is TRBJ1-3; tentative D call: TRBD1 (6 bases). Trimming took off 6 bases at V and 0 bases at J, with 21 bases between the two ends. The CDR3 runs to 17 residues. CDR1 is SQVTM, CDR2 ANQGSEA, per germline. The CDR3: CSVERWEQGYSGNTIYF. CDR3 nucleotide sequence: TGCAGCGTGGAGAGGTGGGAACAGGGCTACTCTGGAAACACCATATATTTT.